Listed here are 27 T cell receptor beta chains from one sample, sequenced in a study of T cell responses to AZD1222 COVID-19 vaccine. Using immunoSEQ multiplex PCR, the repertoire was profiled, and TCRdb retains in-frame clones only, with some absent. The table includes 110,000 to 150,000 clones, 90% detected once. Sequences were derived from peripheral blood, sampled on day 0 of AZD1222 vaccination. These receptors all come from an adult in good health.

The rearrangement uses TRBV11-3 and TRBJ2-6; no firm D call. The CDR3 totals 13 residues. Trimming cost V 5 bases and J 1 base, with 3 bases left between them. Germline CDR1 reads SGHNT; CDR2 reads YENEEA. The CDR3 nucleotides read TGTGCCAGCAGCCCTTCTGGGGCCAACGTCCTGACTTTC. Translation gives CASSPSGANVLTF.

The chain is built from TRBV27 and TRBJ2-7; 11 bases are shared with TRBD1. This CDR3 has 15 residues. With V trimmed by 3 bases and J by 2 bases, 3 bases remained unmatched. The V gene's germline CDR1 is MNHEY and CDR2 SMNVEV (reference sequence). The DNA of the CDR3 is TGTGCCAGCAGTTTTGGACAGGGGGCCACCTACGAGCAGTACTTC. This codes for CASSFGQGATYEQYF.

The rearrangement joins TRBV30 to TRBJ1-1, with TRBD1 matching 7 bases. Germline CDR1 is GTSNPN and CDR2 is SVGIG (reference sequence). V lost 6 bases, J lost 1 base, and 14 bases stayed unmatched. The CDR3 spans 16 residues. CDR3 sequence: CACSQGSYTQNTEAFF. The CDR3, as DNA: TGTGCCTGCTCACAGGGGTCCTACACCCAGAACACTGAAGCTTTCTTT.

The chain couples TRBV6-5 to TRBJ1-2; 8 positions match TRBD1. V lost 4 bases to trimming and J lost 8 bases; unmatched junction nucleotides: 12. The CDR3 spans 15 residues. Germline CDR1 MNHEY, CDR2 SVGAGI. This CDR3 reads CASSLGATGVEGYTF. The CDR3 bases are TGTGCCAGCAGTTTAGGCGCGACAGGGGTGGAAGGCTACACCTTC.

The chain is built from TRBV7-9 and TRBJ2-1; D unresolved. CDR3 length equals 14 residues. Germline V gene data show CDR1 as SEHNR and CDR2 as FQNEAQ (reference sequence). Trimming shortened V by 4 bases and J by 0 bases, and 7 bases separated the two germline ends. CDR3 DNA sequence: TGTGCCAGCAGCTCTCGAGCCTCCTACAATGAGCAGTTCTTC. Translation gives CASSSRASYNEQFF.

The CDR3 bases are TGCAGTGCCACCAGGGGCGAGACCCAGTACTTC. Translating it yields CSATRGETQYF. V is TRBV20-1 and J is TRBJ2-5; D is perhaps TRBD1 (6 bases). This CDR3 comprises 11 residues. With 6 bases removed from V and 5 bases from J, the gap between germline ends came to 10 bases. The germline CDR1 and CDR2 sequences are DFQATT and SNEGSKA (reference sequence).

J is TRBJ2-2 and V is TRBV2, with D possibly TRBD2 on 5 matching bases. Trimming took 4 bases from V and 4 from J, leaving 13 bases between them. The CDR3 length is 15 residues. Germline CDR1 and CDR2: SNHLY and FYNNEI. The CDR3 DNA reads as TGTGCCAGCAGTGTGATAGACGGAGGCACCGGGGAGCTGTTTTTT. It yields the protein CASSVIDGGTGELFF.

The CDR3 DNA follows: TGTGCCAGCAGCTTAAGGGGTGTGATAGCCAAAAACATTCAGTACTTC. Its protein is CASSLRGVIAKNIQYF. The V and J genes are TRBV13 and TRBJ2-4; TRBD1 might be the D (5 bases). This CDR3 contains 16 residues. V was clipped by 2 bases and J by 0 bases, with 11 bases between them. Germline CDR1 reads PRHDT; CDR2 reads FYEKMQ (reference sequence).

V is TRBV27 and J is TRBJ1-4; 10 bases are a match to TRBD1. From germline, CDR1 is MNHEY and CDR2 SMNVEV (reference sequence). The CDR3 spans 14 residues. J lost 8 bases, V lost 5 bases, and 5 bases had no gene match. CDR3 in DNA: TGTGCCAGCAGTCCGGGACAGGGGTGGGAAAAACTGTTTTTT. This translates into CASSPGQGWEKLFF.

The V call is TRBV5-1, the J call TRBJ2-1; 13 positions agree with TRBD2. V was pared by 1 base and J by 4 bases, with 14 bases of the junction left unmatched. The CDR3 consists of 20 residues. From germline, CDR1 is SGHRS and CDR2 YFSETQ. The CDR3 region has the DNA TGCGCCAGCAGCTTGCCCCCCTTAGGGACTAGCGGGAAATCTTACAATGAGCAGTTCTTC. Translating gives CASSLPPLGTSGKSYNEQFF.

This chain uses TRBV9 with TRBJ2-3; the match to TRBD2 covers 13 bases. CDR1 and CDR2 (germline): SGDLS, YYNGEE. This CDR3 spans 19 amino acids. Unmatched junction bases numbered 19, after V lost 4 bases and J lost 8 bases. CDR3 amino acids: CASSPPRGLAGDPGGTQYF. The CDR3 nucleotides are TGTGCCAGCAGCCCACCCCGTGGACTAGCGGGGGACCCGGGGGGTACGCAGTATTTT. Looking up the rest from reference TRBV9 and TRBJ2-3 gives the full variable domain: DSGVTQTPKHLITATGQRVTLRCSPRSGDLSVYWYQQSLDQGLQFLIQYYNGEERAKGNILERFSAQQFPDLHSELNLSSLELGDSALYFCASSPPRGLAGDPGGTQYFGPGTRLTVL.

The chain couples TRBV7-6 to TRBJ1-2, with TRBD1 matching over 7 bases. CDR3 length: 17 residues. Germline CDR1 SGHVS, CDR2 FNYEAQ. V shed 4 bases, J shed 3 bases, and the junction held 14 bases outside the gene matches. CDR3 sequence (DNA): TGTGCCAGCAGCTCTGGGGAGGGACAGCCCCGGGACTATGGCTACACCTTC. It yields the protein CASSSGEGQPRDYGYTF.

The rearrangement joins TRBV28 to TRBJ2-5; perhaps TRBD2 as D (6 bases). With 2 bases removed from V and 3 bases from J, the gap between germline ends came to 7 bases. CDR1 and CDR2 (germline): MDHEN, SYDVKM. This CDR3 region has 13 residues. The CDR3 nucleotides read TGTGCCAGCAGTTTAGGAGGGGAAGAGACCCAGTACTTC. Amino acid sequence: CASSLGGEETQYF. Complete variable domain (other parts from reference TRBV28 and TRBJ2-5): DVKVTQSSRYLVKRTGEKVFLECVQDMDHENMFWYRQDPGLGLRLIYFSYDVKMKEKGDIPEGYSVSREKKERFSLILESASTNQTSMYLCASSLGGEETQYFGPGTRLLVL.

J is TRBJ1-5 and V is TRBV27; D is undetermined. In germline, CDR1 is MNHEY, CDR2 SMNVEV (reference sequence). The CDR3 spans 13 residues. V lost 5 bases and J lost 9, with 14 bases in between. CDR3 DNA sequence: TGTGCCAGCAGTCCTGAGCGGCTGGGGCCCCAGCATTTT. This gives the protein CASSPERLGPQHF.

CDR3 in amino acids: CASSLALTGGEYF. The CDR3 bases are TGTGCCAGCAGTTTAGCGCTAACAGGGGGGGAGTACTTC. The rearrangement joins TRBV12-3 or TRBV12-4 to TRBJ2-7; perhaps TRBD1 as D (8 bases). There are 13 residues in the CDR3. V shed 0 bases and J shed 11 bases, with 14 bases lying between them.

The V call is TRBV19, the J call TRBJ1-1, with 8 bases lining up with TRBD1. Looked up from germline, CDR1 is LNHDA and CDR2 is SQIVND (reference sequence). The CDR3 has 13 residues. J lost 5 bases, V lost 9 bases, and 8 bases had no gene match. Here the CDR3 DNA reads TGTGCCAGCTGGACAGGGAGGGGGACTGAAGCTTTCTTT. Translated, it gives CASWTGRGTEAFF.

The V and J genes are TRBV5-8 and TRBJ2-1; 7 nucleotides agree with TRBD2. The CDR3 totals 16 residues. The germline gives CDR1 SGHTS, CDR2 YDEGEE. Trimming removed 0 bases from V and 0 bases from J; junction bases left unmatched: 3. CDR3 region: CASSLAVAGSYNEQFF. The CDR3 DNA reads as TGTGCCAGCAGCTTGGCTGTAGCGGGCTCCTACAATGAGCAGTTCTTC. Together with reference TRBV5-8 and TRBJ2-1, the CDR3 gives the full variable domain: EAGVTQSPTHLIKTRGQQATLRCSPISGHTSVYWYQQALGLGLQFLLWYDEGEERNRGNFPPRFSGRQFPNYSSELNVNALELEDSALYLCASSLAVAGSYNEQFFGPGTRLTVL.

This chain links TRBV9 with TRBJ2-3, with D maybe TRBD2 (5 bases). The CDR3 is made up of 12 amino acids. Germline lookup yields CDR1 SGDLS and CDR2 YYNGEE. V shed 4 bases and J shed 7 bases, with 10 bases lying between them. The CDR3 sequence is CASSLEGHTQYF. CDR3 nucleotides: TGTGCCAGCAGCCTCGAGGGTCATACGCAGTATTTT.

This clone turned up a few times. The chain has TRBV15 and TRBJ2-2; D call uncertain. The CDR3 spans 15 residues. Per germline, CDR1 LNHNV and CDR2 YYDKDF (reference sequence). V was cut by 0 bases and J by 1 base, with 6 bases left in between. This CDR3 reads CATSRDPGNTGELFF. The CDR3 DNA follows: TGTGCCACCAGCAGAGATCCAGGGAACACCGGGGAGCTGTTTTTT.

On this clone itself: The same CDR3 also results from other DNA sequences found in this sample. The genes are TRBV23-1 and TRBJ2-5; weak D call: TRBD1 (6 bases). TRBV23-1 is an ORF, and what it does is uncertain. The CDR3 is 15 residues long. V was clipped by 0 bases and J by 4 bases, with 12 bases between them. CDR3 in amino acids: CASSQSRGRRETQYF. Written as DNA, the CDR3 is TGCGCCAGCAGTCAATCCAGGGGCCGACGAGAGACCCAGTACTTC.

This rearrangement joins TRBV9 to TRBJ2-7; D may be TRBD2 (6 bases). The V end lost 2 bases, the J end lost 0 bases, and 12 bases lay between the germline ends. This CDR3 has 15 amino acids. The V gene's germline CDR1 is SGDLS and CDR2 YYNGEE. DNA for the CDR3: TGTGCCAGCAGCGTGGAGTTCGGGAGCTCCTACGAGCAGTACTTC. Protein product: CASSVEFGSSYEQYF.

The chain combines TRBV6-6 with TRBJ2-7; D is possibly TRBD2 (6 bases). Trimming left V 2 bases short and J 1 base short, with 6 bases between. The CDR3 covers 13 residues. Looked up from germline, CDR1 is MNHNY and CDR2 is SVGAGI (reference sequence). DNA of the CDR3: TGTGCCAGCAGTTACGGGGGGTCCTACGAGCAGTACTTC. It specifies CASSYGGSYEQYF.

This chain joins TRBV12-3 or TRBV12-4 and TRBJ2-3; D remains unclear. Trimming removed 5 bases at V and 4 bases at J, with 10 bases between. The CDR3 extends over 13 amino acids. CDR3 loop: CASSISSADTQYF. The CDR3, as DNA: TGTGCCAGCAGTATAAGTTCGGCAGATACGCAGTATTTT.

The CDR3 bases are TGTGCCAGCAGAAACTCCACAGGGGGCACTGAAGCTTTCTTT. Amino acids: CASRNSTGGTEAFF. The chain joins TRBV7-9 to TRBJ1-1, with TRBD1 matching over 8 bases. Germline CDR1 SEHNR, CDR2 FQNEAQ (reference sequence). V was clipped by 6 bases and J by 4 bases; unmatched bases: 7. The CDR3 consists of 14 residues.

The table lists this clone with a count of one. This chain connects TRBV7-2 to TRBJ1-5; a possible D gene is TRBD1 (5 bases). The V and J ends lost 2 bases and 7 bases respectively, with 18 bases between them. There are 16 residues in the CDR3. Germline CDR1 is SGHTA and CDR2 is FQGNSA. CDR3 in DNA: TGTGCCAGCAGCTTAAATGGGGGGGATTTTCGCCAGCCCCAGCATTTT. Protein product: CASSLNGGDFRQPQHF.

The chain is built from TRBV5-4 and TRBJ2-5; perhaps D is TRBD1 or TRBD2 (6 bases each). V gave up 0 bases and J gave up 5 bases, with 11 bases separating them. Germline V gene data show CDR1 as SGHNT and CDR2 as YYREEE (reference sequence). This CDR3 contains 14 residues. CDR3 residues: CASSLGRGGETQYF. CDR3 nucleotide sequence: TGTGCCAGCAGCTTGGGACGAGGGGGGGAGACCCAGTACTTC.

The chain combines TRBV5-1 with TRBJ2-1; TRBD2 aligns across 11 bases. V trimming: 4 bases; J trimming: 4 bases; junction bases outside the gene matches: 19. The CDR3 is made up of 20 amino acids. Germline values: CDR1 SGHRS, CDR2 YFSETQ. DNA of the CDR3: TGCGCCAGCAGCCCTGGGTATAGCGGGGGGGCCTACAAAGCGTACAATGAGCAGTTCTTC. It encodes CASSPGYSGGAYKAYNEQFF.